This T cell receptor beta chain was sequenced in a study of blood T cell repertoires in COVID-19. Study information: Collection of acute and convalescent COVID-19 samples took place in the United States, Italy and Spain. Sources were T cells, B-cell-depleted T cells, or PBMCs; the material itself was cDNA or gDNA.

How the authors handled the data: Estimation of nucleated cell counts was performed using reference gene primer amplification. The table came from immunoSEQ multiplex PCR; TCRdb's copy has only in-frame clones and leaves some out. The V and J calls and clone size were taken over from that table, and D and trimming were inferred from the DNA. The top ten hold 3% of the sample, which has 250,000 to 300,000 clones, more than 80% seen once. The germline CDR1 and CDR2 sequences are MNHEY and SVGEGT. The CDR3 runs 15 residues. V shed 0 bases and J 4 bases; nucleotides not matched to a gene: 0. This sequence originates from a woman younger than 45 with active or convalescent COVID-19. V and J are TRBV6-2 or TRBV6-3 and TRBJ2-3; TRBD2 agrees at 11 bases. The sample was peripheral blood. CDR3 in amino acids: CASSYSLAGADTQYF. The CDR3 DNA is TGTGCCAGCAGTTACTCACTAGCGGGGGCAGATACGCAGTATTTT.